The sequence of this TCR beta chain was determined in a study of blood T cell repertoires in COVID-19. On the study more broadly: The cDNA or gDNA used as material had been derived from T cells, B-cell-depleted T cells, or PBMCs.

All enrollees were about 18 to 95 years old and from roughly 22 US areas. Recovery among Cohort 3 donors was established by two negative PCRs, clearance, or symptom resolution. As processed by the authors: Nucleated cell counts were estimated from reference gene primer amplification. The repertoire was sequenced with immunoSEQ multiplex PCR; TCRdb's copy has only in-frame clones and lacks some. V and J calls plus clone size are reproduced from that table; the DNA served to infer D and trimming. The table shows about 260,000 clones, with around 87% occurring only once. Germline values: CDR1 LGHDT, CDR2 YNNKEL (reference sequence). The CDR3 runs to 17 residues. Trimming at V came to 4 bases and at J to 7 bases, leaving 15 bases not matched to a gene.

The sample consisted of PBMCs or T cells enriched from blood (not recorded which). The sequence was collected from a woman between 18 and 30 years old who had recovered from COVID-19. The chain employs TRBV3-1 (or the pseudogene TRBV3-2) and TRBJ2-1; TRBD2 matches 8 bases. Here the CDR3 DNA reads TGTGCCAGCAGCCCCCTACCCCCCGGGACTAGAAGTAATGAGCAGTTCTTC. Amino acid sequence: CASSPLPPGTRSNEQFF.